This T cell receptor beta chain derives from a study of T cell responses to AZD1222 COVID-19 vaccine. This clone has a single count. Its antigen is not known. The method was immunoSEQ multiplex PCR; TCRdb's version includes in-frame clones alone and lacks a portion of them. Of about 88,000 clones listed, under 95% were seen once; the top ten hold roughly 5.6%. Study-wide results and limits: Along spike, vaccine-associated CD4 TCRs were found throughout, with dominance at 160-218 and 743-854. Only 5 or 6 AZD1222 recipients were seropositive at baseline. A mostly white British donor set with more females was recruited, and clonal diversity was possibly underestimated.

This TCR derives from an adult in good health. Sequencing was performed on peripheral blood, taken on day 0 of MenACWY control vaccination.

The chain's CDR3 is CASSFVSGGYNEQFF. The CDR3 coding sequence is TGTGCCAGCAGCTTCGTTAGCGGGGGTTACAATGAGCAGTTCTTC. The chain is built from TRBV7-8 and TRBJ2-1; 9 positions agree with TRBD2. Germline loops: CDR1 SGHVS, CDR2 FQNEAQ. This CDR3 contains 15 residues. V was pared by 3 bases and J by 4 bases, with 4 bases of the junction left unmatched.